This paragraph covers one T cell receptor (beta chain) sequence. Its antigen is still unknown. No much larger clonotype is one base removed from it; base qualities were not supplied. This entry comes from a study of OX40 agonist ivuxolimab in advanced cancers. With respect to the entire study: Ivuxolimab was a fully human IgG2 agonistic monoclonal antibody targeting the costimulatory receptor OX40 (CD134). Intravenous ivuxolimab was administered to patients every 2 weeks at six dose levels: 0.01, 0.1, 0.3, 1.5, 3 and 10 mg/kg. Of the approximately 50 dose-escalation patients, hepatocellular carcinoma was present in around 20, melanoma in around 15, renal cell carcinoma in 9 and head and neck cancer in 9. In the dose-escalation cohort, 82.7% of patients were male, and the mean age was around 60 years, with a range of roughly 20 to 80. Prior anti-PD-1, anti-PD-L1 or anti-CTLA-4 therapy was permitted, and checkpoint inhibitors had been received by 30% to 40% of dose-escalation patients. Partial responses occurred in three dose-escalation patients: two with cutaneous melanoma and one with hepatocellular carcinoma. Peripheral TCRbeta sequencing was intended to test whether TCR sequence diversity was altered and clonal T-cell expansion was caused by ivuxolimab. The paper reports the monotherapy dose-escalation portion (N of about 50 patients) of the phase I ivuxolimab trial.

The research as a whole found: Low levels of normalized T-cell clonal expansion were also shown by some nonresponding patients. Antigen specificity was not determined for the clonally expanded peripheral T cells. On average, CD8+ T cells showed more expanded clones than CD4+ T cells after ivuxolimab. In partial responders in the 0.1-3.0 mg/kg groups, normalized peripheral clonal expansion was found to be among the lowest, especially among CD8+ T cells. Clonal expansion of both CD4+ and CD8+ blood T cells was observed from baseline to week 6 at doses 0.1 to 3.0 mg/kg.

Genomic DNA was isolated from the sorted cells so that the TCRbeta CDR3 region could be sequenced. The immunoSEQ Assay was used to sequence the TCRbeta CDR3 regions. Here the immuneACCESS table is served through TCRdb, limited to in-frame sequences with V and J called. Missing clones are a known gap in these copies; in checked studies unresolved V genes cover under half, and the rest lacks a known reason. The sample yields 20,000 to 25,000 clones; 84% were counted once. 50% of the sample lies in the top ten. The trial excluded patients who had a history of autoimmune disease or who were on systemic immunosuppression. Peripheral blood for TCR sequencing was drawn from every dose cohort at baseline, at cycle 4 day 1 and at cycle 7 day 1. Samples were obtained from an open-label, multicenter, first-in-human phase I dose-escalation trial of ivuxolimab. The trial enrolled adults with locally advanced or metastatic head and neck squamous cell, hepatocellular, melanoma or renal cell carcinoma. Before TCR sequencing, CD4+ and CD8+ T cells were separately sorted from peripheral blood.

From a lookup of the germline V gene, CDR1 and CDR2 are SNHLY and FYNNEI. V and J are trimmed by 8 bases and 10 bases, and the gene matches miss 4 bases of the junction. There are 12 amino acids in the CDR3, from cysteine to phenylalanine inclusive. Only the CDR3 DNA stays, 36 bases, in frame from base 1. The chain employs TRBV2 and TRBJ1-6; 8 middle bases align to TRBD1. The TCR originated in an adult with an advanced solid tumor such as melanoma, head and neck, liver or kidney cancer. The sequenced sample was CD4+ or CD8+ T cells sorted from blood, obtained in a trial of the OX40 agonist ivuxolimab. The CDR3 reads CASGTGLSPLHF. The DNA reads TGTGCCAGCGGGACAGGCCTCTCACCCCTCCACTTT.